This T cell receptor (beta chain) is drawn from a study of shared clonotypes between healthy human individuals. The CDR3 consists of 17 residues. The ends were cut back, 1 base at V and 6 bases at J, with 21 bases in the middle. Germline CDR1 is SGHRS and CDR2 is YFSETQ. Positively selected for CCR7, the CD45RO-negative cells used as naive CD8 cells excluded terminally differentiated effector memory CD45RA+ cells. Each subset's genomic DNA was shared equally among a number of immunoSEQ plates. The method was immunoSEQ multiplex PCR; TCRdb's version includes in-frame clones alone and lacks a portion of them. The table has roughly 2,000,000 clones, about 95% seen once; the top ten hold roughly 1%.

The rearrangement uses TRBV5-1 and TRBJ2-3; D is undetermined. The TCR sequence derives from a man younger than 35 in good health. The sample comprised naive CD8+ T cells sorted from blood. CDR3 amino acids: CASSLNPFQVRADTQYF. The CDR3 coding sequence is TGCGCCAGCAGCTTGAATCCGTTTCAGGTTCGCGCGGATACGCAGTATTTT.